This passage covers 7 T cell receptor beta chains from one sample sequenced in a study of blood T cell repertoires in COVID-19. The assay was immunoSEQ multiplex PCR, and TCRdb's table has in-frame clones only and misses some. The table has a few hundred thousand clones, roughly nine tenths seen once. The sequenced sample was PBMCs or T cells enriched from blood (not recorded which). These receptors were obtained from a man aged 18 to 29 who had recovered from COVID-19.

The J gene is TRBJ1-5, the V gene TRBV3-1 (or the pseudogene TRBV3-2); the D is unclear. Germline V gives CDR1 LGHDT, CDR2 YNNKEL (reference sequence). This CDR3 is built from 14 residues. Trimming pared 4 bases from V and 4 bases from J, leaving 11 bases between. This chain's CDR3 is CASSLDAGNQPQHF. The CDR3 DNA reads TGTGCCAGCAGCCTGGACGCGGGAAATCAGCCCCAGCATTTT.

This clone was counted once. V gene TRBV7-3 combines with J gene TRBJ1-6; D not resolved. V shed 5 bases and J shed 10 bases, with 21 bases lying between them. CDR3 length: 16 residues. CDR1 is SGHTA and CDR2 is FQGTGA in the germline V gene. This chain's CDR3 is CASSQLPLPRGSPLHF. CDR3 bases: TGTGCCAGCAGCCAACTTCCCCTCCCTCGAGGCTCACCCCTCCACTTT.

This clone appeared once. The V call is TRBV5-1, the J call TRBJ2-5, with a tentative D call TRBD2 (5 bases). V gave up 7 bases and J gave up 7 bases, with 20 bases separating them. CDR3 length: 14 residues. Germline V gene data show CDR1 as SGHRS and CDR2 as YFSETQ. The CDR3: CASYSSSPAGTQYF. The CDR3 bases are TGCGCCAGCTACTCGTCCAGCCCCGCGGGGACCCAGTACTTC.

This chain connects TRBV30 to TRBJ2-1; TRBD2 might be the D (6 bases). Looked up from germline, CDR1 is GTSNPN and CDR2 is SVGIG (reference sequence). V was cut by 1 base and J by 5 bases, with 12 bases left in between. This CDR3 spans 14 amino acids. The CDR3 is CAWSAGPGDNEQFF. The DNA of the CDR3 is TGTGCCTGGAGTGCAGGACCGGGGGACAATGAGCAGTTCTTC.

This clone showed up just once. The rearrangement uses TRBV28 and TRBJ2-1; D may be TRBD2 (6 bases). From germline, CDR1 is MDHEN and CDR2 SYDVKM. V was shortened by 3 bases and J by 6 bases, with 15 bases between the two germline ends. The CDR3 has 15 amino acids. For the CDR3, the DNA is TGTGCCAGCAGTTTGCGGGACCCCTTTCGCAATGAGCAGTTCTTC. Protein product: CASSLRDPFRNEQFF.

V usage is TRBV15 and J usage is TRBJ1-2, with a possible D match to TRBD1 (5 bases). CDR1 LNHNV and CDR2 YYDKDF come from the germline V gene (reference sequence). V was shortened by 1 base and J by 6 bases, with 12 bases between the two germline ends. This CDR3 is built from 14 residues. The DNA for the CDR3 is TGTGCCACCAGCAGAGTAGGGGCTATAGATGGCTACACCTTC. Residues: CATSRVGAIDGYTF.

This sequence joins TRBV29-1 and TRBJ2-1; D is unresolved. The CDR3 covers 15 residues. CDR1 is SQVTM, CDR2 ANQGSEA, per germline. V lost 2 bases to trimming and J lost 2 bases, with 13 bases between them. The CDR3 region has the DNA TGCAGCGTTGAAAATCCACTCTCCACCTACAATGAGCAGTTCTTC. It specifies CSVENPLSTYNEQFF.